Listed below are T cell receptor beta chains from one sample, sequenced in a study of low-dose radiotherapy and immunotherapy resistance in tumors. TCRdb re-analysed the reads in MiXCR, keeping a single row per CDR3 protein. The table shows approximately 80,000 distinct CDR3 sequences, with about a sixth occurring only once. Here the sequenced sample was PBMCs, taken after low-dose radiotherapy plus immunotherapy. These receptors originate from a male donor with prostate cancer. Each CDR3 is given with its conserved first and last residue. A D gene is named only where the DNA matches it firmly. Clone sizes are given selectively: once, few, many, or a class where the clone is expanded.

clone_size	j_call	v_call	d_call	cdr3_nt	cdr3_aa
many	TRBJ2-4	TRBV18	.	TGTGCCAGCTCACCACCGGTACTAAACATTCAGTACTTC	CASSPPVLNIQYF
.	TRBJ2-7	TRBV25-1	TRBD1	TGTGCCAGCAGTGAATTTGGTATAACAGGGGGCTTCGAGCAGTACTTC	CASSEFGITGGFEQYF
few	TRBJ1-1	TRBV7-8	.	TGTGCCAGCAGCTTAGGAGTAAGCGCTAACACTGAAGCTTTCTTT	CASSLGVSANTEAFF
.	TRBJ1-5	TRBV19	.	TGTGCCAGTAGTAAGGGGAAGAATCAGCCCCAGCATTTT	CASSKGKNQPQHF
.	TRBJ1-5	TRBV23-1	.	TGCGCCAGCAGTCAGTCCCAGCATTTT	CASSQSQHF
.	TRBJ2-1	TRBV5-1	.	TGCGCCAGCAGCGTCGCCGGGACCCACGTGGAGCAGTTCTTC	CASSVAGTHVEQFF
many	TRBJ2-5	TRBV7-2	.	TGTGCCAGCAGCGTCCGTACCCCGGGGGTTTGGGAGACCCAGTACTTC	CASSVRTPGVWETQYF
many	TRBJ2-3	TRBV5-6	TRBD2	TGTGCCAGCAGCTCCGACACCAACTATCTAGCGGGAGGGATCACGCAGTATTTT	CASSSDTNYLAGGITQYF
.	TRBJ2-1	TRBV6-2/TRBV6-3	.	TGTGCCAGCAGTACAGGGTCGGGCTCCTACAATGAGCAGTTCTTC	CASSTGSGSYNEQFF
many	TRBJ1-2	TRBV7-9	TRBD1	TGTGCCAGCAGGGACAGGGTTTCTGAGGGCTACACCTTC	CASRDRVSEGYTF
many	TRBJ2-7	TRBV20-1	.	TGCAGTGGGGACTTTAACTACGAGCAGTACTTC	CSGDFNYEQYF
many	TRBJ1-1	TRBV6-6	.	TGTGCCAGCGTGACTGCACATGAAGCTTTCTTT	CASVTAHEAFF
.	TRBJ2-5	TRBV28	.	TGTGCCAGTGGTGCACTAGTGGAGACCCAGTACTTC	CASGALVETQYF
many	TRBJ2-7	TRBV30	.	TGTGCCTGGAGAAAGGACGGTCGGTCGGGCGAGCAGTACTTC	CAWRKDGRSGEQYF
many	TRBJ1-5	TRBV5-4	.	TGTGCCAGCAGCTTGGGAGGGGGCAATCAGCCCCAGCATTTT	CASSLGGGNQPQHF
many	TRBJ2-5	TRBV28	.	TGTGCCCATTCGAGGGAAGAGACCCAGTACTTC	CAHSREETQYF
many	TRBJ2-1	TRBV29-1	TRBD2	TGCAGCGTTGGGGGGACTAGCGGGAGTGGCGAGCAGTTCTTC	CSVGGTSGSGEQFF
.	TRBJ2-2	TRBV19	TRBD2	TGTGCCAGTAGGATTAGCGGGCCGAACACCGGGGAGCTGTTTTTT	CASRISGPNTGELFF
many	TRBJ2-7	TRBV28	TRBD1	TGTGCCAGCAGTTTATATGGACAGGGGGTAGCCGAGCAGTACTTC	CASSLYGQGVAEQYF
many	TRBJ2-3	TRBV7-2	TRBD2	TGTGCCAGCAGCCGACTAGCGGGATTGGCAGATACGCAGTATTTT	CASSRLAGLADTQYF
.	TRBJ1-5	TRBV20-1	.	TGCAGTGCTGGCGACAGACATCAGCCCCAGCATTTT	CSAGDRHQPQHF
many	TRBJ2-7	TRBV5-5	.	TGTGCCAGCAGCTTGTACAAGGTAATCTCCTACGAGCAGTACTTC	CASSLYKVISYEQYF